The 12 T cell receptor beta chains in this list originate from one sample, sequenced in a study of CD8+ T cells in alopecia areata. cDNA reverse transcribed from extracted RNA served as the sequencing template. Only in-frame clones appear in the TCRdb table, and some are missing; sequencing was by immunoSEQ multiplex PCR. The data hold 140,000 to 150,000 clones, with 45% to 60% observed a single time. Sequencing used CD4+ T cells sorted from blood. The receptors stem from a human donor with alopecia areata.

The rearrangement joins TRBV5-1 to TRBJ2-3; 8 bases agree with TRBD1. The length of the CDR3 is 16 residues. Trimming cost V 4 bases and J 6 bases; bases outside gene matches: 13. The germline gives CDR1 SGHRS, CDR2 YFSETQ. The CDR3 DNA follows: TGCGCCAGCAGCGCCTACCGGGACAGGTCGGGGGATACGCAGTATTTT. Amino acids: CASSAYRDRSGDTQYF.

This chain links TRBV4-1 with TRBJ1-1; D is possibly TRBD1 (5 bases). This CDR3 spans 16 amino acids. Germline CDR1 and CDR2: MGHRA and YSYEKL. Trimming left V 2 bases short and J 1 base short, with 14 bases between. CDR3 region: CASSQSRGNPNTEAFF. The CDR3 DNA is TGCGCCAGCAGCCAAAGCCGGGGCAATCCGAACACTGAAGCTTTCTTT.

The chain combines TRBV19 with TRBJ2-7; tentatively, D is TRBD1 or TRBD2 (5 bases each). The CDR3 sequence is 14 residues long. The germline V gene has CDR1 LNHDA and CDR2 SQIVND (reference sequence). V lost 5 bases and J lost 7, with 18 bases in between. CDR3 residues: CASSLGRRSLEQYF. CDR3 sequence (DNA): TGTGCCAGTAGTCTGGGACGGCGTTCGTTGGAGCAGTACTTC.

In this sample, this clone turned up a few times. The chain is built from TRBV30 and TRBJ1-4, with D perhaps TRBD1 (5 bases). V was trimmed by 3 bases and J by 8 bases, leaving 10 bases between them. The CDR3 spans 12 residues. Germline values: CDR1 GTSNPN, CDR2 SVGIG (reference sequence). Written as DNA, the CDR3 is TGTGCCTGGAGCCGCGGGGCAGAAAAACTGTTTTTT. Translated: CAWSRGAEKLFF.

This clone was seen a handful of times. The CDR3 loop is CSPHPGGTGELFF. The DNA of the CDR3 is TGCAGCCCTCATCCGGGCGGCACCGGGGAGCTGTTTTTT. The chain has TRBV29-1 and TRBJ2-2; no firm D call. Per germline, CDR1 SQVTM and CDR2 ANQGSEA. V lost 8 bases and J 4 bases, leaving 14 bases between the germline ends. This CDR3 has 13 amino acids.

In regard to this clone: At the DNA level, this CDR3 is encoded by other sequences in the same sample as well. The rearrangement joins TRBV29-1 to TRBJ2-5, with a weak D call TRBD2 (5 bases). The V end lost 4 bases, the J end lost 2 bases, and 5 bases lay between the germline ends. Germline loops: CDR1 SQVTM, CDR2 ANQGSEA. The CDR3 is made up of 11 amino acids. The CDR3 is CSVGTQETQYF. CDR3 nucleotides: TGCAGCGTTGGGACTCAAGAGACCCAGTACTTC.

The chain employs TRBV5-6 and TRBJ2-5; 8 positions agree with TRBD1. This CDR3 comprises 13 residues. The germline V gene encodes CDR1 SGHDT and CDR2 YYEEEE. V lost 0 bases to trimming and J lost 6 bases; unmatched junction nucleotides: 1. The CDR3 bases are TGTGCCAGCAGCTTGGACAGGGGGAAGACCCAGTACTTC. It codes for CASSLDRGKTQYF.

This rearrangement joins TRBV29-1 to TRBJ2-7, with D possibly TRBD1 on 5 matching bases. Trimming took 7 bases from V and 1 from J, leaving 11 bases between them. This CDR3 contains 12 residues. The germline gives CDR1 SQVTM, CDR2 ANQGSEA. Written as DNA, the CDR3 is TGCAGCGGTCGGACACTATCCTACGAGCAGTACTTC. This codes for CSGRTLSYEQYF.

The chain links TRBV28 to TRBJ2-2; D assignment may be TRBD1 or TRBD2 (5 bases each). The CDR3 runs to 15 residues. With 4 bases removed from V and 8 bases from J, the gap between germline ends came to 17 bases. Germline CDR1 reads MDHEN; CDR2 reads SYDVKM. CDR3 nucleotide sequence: TGTGCCAGCAGTTACCGGGACCCACCCAAGGGGGAGCTGTTTTTT. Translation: CASSYRDPPKGELFF. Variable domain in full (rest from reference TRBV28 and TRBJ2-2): DVKVTQSSRYLVKRTGEKVFLECVQDMDHENMFWYRQDPGLGLRLIYFSYDVKMKEKGDIPEGYSVSREKKERFSLILESASTNQTSMYLCASSYRDPPKGELFFGEGSRLTVL.

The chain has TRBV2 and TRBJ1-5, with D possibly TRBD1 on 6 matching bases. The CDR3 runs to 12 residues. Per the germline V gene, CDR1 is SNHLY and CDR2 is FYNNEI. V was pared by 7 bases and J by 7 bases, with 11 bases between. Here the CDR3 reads CASTDGGQPQHF. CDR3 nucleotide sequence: TGTGCCAGCACCGACGGGGGCCAGCCCCAGCATTTT.

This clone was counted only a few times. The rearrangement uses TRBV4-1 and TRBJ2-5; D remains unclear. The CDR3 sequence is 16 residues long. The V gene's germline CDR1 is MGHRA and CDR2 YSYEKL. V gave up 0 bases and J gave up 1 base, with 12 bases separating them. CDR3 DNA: TGCGCCAGCAGCCAAGATGACCGAAGCCCCCAAGAGACCCAGTACTTC. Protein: CASSQDDRSPQETQYF.

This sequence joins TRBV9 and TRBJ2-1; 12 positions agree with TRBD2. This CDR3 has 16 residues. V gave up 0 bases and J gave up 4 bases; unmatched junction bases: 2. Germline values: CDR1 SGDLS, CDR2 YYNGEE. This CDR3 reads CASSVGGLAGYNEQFF. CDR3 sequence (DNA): TGTGCCAGCAGCGTAGGGGGACTAGCGGGTTACAATGAGCAGTTCTTC.